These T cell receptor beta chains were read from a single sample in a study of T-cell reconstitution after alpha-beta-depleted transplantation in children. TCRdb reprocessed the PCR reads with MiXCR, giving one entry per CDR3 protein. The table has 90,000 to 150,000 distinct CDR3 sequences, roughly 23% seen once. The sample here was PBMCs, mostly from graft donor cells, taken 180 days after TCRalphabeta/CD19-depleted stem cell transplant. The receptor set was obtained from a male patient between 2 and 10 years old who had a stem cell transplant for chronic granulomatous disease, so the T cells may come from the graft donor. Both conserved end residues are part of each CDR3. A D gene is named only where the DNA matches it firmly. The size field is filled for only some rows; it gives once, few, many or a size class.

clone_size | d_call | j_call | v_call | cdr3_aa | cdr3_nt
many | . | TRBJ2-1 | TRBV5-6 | CASSSGLPGQFF | TGTGCCAGCAGCTCTGGACTACCGGGCCAGTTCTTC
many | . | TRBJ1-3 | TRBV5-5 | CASSLGASSGNTIYF | TGTGCCAGCAGCTTGGGAGCTAGCTCTGGAAACACCATATATTTT
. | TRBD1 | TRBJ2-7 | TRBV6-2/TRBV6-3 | CASSVDRDFQQYF | TGTGCCAGCAGTGTGGACAGGGATTTTCAGCAGTACTTC
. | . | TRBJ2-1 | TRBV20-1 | CSASQATGPYNEQFF | TGCAGTGCTAGCCAGGCAACGGGACCCTACAATGAGCAGTTCTTC
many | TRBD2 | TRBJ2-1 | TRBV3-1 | CASSQDLLAGIDEQFF | TGTGCCAGCAGCCAAGATCTGCTAGCGGGAATCGATGAGCAGTTCTTC
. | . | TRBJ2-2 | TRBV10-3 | CAISESPGGPNTGELFF | TGTGCCATCAGTGAGTCGCCCGGGGGGCCAAACACCGGGGAGCTGTTTTTT
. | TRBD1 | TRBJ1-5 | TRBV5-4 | CASSLDPGTGYQPQHF | TGTGCCAGCAGCTTGGACCCCGGGACAGGGTATCAGCCCCAGCATTTT
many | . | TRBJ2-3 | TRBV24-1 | CATSDSATSTDTQYF | TGTGCCACCAGTGACTCCGCTACCTCCACAGATACGCAGTATTTT
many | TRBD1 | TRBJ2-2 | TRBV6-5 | CASSRDRVVAGELFF | TGTGCCAGCAGCCGAGACAGGGTAGTGGCCGGGGAGCTGTTTTTT
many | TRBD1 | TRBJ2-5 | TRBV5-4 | CASSLGYRGETQYF | TGTGCCAGCAGCTTGGGGTACAGGGGGGAGACCCAGTACTTC
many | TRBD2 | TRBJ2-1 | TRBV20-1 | CSATGTSGTNEQFF | TGCAGTGCCACTGGGACTAGCGGGACGAATGAGCAGTTCTTC
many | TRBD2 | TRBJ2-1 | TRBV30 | CAYMLAGGRNEQFF | TGTGCCTACATGCTAGCGGGAGGACGCAATGAGCAGTTCTTC
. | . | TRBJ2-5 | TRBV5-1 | CASSLPGEETQYF | TGCGCCAGCAGCTTACCTGGGGAGGAGACCCAGTACTTC
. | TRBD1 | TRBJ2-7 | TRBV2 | CASTTDRDSYEQYF | TGTGCCAGCACCACGGACAGGGACTCCTACGAGCAGTACTTC
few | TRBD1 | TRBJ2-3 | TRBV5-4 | CASSADRVGSTDTQYF | TGTGCCAGCAGCGCCGACAGGGTCGGAAGCACAGATACGCAGTATTTT
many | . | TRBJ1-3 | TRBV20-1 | CSVTRVVGNTIYF | TGCAGTGTAACGAGGGTAGTTGGAAACACCATATATTTT
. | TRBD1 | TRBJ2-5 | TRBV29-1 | CSVKFDRGWETQYF | TGCAGCGTGAAATTTGACAGGGGTTGGGAGACCCAGTACTTC
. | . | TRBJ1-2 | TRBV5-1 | CASSLVLSGGYTF | TGCGCCAGCAGCTTGGTGCTGTCAGGAGGCTACACCTTC
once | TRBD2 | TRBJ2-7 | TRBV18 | CASPRGGTRKAGRDYEQYF | TGTGCCAGCCCCAGGGGTGGGACTAGAAAGGCTGGCCGGGACTACGAGCAGTACTTC
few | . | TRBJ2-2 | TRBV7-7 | CASSLGGGGELFF | TGTGCCAGCAGCTTAGGAGGAGGCGGGGAGCTGTTTTTT
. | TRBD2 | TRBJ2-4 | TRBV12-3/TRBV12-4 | CASSPGGDIQYF | TGTGCCAGCAGTCCGGGGGGAGACATTCAGTACTTC
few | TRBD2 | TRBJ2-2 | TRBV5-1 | CASSYAGVGTGELFF | TGCGCCAGCAGCTATGCGGGAGTAGGGACCGGGGAGCTGTTTTTT
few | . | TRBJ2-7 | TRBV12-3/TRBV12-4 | CASSLGRIEQYF | TGTGCCAGCAGTTTAGGGAGGATAGAGCAGTACTTC
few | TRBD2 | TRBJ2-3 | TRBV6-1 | CASSGLAGETDTQYF | TGTGCCAGCAGTGGACTAGCGGGGGAAACAGATACGCAGTATTTT
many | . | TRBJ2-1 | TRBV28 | CASRPQGSIGEQFF | TGTGCCAGCAGACCACAGGGAAGCATCGGTGAGCAGTTCTTC
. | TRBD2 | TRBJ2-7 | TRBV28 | CASSLPGLESYEQYF | TGTGCCAGCAGTCTACCGGGACTAGAGAGCTACGAGCAGTACTTC
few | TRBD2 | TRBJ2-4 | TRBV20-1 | CSARDTGRAAKNIQYF | TGCAGTGCTAGAGATACCGGGAGGGCCGCGAAAAACATTCAGTACTTC
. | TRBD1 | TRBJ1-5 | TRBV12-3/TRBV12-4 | CASSVGQGTSNQPQHF | TGTGCCAGCAGTGTTGGACAGGGAACTAGCAATCAGCCCCAGCATTTT
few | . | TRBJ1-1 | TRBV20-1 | CGYLKNTEAFF | TGCGGGTATTTGAAGAACACTGAAGCTTTCTTT
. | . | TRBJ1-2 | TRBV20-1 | CSARRAGLDYGYTF | TGCAGTGCTAGAAGGGCAGGGTTGGACTATGGCTACACCTTC
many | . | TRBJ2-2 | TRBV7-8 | CASRTEASPGGELFF | TGTGCCAGCAGGACGGAGGCTAGCCCTGGCGGGGAGCTGTTTTTT
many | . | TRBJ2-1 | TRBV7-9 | CASSFNNEQFF | TGTGCCAGCAGCTTCAACAATGAGCAGTTCTTC
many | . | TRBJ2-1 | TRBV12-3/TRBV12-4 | CASSPSRERFNEQFF | TGTGCCAGCAGCCCCTCCCGGGAGCGTTTCAATGAGCAGTTCTTC
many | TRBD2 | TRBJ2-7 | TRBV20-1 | CSARDRRAGGSYEQYF | TGCAGTGCTAGAGATCGGAGAGCGGGGGGGTCCTACGAGCAGTACTTC
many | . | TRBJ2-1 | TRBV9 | CASSVQLTRPRDYNEQFF | TGTGCCAGCAGCGTCCAATTGACTAGACCGAGGGATTACAATGAGCAGTTCTTC
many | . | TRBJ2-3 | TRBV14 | CASSHFGVTDTQYF | TGTGCCAGCAGCCACTTTGGAGTCACAGATACGCAGTATTTT